This TCR beta chain appears in the sequencing data of a study of blood T cells in healthy people across ages. The CDR3 is 15 residues long. Germline CDR1 and CDR2: SGHDT and YYEEEE. Trimming cost V 0 bases and J 0 bases, with 7 bases left between them. Then a second PCR, running roughly 6 to 12 cycles, was carried out with a sample-barcoded 5' primer and a J-beta primer mix. TCRdb reanalysed the 5' RACE reads using MiXCR and keeps one entry per CDR3 protein. The sample lists about a million distinct CDR3 sequences; roughly half were seen once. This chain uses TRBV5-6 with TRBJ1-5; D is undetermined. The receptor was derived from a woman in her fifties or sixties in good health. Sequencing was done on a sample of blood. CDR3 bases: TGTGCCAGCAGCTTGGAAGGGCTTAGCAATCAGCCCCAGCATTTT. The encoded protein is CASSLEGLSNQPQHF. The whole variable domain, filled in from reference TRBV5-6 and TRBJ1-5, reads DAGVTQSPTHLIKTRGQQVTLRCSPKSGHDTVSWYQQALGQGPQFIFQYYEEEERQRGNFPDRFSGHQFPNYSSELNVNALLLGDSALYLCASSLEGLSNQPQHFGDGTRLSIL.